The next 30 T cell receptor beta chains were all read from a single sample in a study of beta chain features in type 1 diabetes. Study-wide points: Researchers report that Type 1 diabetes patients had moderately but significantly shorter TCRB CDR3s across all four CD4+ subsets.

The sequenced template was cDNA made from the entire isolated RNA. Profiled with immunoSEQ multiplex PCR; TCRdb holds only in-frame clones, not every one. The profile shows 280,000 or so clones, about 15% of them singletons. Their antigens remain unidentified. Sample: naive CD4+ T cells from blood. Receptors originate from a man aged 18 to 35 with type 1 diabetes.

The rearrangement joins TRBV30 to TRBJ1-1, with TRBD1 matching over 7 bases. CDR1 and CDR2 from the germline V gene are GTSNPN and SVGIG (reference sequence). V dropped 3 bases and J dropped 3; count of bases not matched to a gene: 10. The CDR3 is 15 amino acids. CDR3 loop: CAWSRGGGRDTEAFF. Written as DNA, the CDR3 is TGTGCCTGGAGCCGAGGAGGGGGCCGGGACACTGAAGCTTTCTTT.

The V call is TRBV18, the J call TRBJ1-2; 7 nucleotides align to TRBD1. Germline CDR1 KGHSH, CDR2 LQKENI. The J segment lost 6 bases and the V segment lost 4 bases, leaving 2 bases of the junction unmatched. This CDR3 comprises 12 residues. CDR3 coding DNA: TGTGCCAGCTCACGTGACAGGGATGGCTACACCTTC. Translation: CASSRDRDGYTF. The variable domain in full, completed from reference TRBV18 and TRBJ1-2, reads NAGVMQNPRHLVRRRGQEARLRCSPMKGHSHVYWYRQLPEEGLKFMVYLQKENIIDESGMPKERFSAEFPKEGPSILRIQQVVRGDSAAYFCASSRDRDGYTFGSGTRLTVV.

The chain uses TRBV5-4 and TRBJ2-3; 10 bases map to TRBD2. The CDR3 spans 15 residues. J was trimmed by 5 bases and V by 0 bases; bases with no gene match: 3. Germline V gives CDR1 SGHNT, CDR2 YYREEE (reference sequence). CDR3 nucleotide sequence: TGTGCCAGCAGCTTGGGGCTAGCGGGAGTAGATACGCAGTATTTT. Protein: CASSLGLAGVDTQYF. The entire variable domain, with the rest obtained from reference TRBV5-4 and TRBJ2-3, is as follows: ETGVTQSPTHLIKTRGQQVTLRCSSQSGHNTVSWYQQALGQGPQFIFQYYREEENGRGNFPPRFSGLQFPNYSSELNVNALELDDSALYLCASSLGLAGVDTQYFGPGTRLTVL.

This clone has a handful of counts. The CDR3, as DNA: TGTGCCAGCAGCTGGCCGGGGGGAGAGACCCAGTACTTC. It encodes CASSWPGGETQYF. The V gene is TRBV5-4, the J gene TRBJ2-5, with 7 bases identical to TRBD2. The germline V gene has CDR1 SGHNT and CDR2 YYREEE (reference sequence). Trimming took 3 bases from V and 4 from J; bases not matched to a gene: 3. The CDR3 has 13 amino acids. The whole variable domain, remainder taken from reference TRBV5-4 and TRBJ2-5, is ETGVTQSPTHLIKTRGQQVTLRCSSQSGHNTVSWYQQALGQGPQFIFQYYREEENGRGNFPPRFSGLQFPNYSSELNVNALELDDSALYLCASSWPGGETQYFGPGTRLLVL.

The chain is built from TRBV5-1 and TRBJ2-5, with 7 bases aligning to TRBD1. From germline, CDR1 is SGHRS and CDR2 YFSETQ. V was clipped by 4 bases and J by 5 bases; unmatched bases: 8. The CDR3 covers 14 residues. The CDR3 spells CASSQTGNWETQYF. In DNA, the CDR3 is TGCGCCAGCAGCCAGACAGGGAACTGGGAGACCCAGTACTTC.

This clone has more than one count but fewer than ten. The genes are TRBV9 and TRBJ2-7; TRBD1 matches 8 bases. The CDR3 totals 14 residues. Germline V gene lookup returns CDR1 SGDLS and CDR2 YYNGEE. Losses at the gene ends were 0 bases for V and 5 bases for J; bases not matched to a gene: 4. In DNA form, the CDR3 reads TGTGCCAGCAGCGTAGGGACAGGGCCCAACGAGCAGTACTTC. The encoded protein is CASSVGTGPNEQYF.

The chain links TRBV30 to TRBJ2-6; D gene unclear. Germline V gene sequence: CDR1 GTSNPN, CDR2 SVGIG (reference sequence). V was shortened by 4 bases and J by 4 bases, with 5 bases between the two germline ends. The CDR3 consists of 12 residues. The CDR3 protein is CAWKPGANVLTF. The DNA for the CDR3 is TGTGCCTGGAAGCCCGGGGCCAACGTCCTGACTTTC.

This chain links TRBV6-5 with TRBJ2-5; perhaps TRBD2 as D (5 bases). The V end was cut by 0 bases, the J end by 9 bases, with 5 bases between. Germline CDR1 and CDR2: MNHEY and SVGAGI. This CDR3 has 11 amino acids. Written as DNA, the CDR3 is TGTGCCAGCAGTTACTCCGGGGCCCAGTACTTC. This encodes CASSYSGAQYF.

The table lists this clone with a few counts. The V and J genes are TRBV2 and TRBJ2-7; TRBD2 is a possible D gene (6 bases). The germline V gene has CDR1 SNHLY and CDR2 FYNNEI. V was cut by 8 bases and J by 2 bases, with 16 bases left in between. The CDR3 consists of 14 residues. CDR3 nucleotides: TGTGCCAGCGGGTCCGGGGAGGCTCCCTACGAGCAGTACTTC. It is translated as CASGSGEAPYEQYF.

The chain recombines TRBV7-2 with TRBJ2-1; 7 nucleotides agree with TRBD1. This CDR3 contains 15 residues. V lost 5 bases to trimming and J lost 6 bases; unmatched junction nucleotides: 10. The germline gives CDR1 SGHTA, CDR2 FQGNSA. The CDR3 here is CASSARQGLINEQFF. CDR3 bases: TGTGCCAGCAGCGCCAGACAGGGTTTGATCAATGAGCAGTTCTTC.

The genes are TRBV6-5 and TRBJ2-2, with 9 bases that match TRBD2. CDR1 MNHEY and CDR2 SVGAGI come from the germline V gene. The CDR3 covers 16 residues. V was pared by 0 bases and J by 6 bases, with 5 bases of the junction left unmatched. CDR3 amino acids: CASSYSAGGFPGELFF. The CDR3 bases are TGTGCCAGCAGTTACTCGGCGGGAGGGTTTCCCGGGGAGCTGTTTTTT.

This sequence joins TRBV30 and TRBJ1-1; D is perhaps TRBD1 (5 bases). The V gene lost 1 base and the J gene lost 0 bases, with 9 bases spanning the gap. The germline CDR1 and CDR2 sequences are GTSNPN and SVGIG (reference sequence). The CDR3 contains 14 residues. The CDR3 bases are TGTGCCTGGAGTGGAAACAGGCTGAACACTGAAGCTTTCTTT. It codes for CAWSGNRLNTEAFF.

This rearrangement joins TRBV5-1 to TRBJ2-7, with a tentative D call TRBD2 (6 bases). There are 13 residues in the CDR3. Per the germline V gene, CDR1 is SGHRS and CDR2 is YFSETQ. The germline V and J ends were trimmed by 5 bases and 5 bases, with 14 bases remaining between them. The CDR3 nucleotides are TGCGCCAGCAGTTTTCGGGGGTCAGACGAGCAGTACTTC. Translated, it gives CASSFRGSDEQYF.

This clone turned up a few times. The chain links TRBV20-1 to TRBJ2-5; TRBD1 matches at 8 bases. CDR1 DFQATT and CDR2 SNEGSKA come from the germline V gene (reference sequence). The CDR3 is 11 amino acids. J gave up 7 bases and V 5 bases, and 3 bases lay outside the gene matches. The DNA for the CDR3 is TGCAGTGCTGACAGGGGTAGGACCCAGTACTTC. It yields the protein CSADRGRTQYF.

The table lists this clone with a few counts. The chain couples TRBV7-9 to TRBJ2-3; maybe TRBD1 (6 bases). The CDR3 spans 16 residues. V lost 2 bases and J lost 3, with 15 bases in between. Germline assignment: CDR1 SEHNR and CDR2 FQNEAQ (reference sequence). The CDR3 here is CASSLLAGVVTDTQYF. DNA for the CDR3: TGTGCCAGCAGCTTACTGGCAGGGGTGGTGACAGATACGCAGTATTTT.

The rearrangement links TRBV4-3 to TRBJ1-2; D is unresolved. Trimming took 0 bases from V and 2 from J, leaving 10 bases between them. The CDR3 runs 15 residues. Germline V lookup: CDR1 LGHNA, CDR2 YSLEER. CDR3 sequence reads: CASSQEVAYNYGYTF. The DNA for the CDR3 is TGCGCCAGCAGCCAAGAAGTAGCATACAACTATGGCTACACCTTC.

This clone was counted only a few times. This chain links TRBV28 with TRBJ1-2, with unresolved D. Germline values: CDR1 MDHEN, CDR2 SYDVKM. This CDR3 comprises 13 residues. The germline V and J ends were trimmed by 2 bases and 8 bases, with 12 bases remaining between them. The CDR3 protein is CASSLPGVDGYTF. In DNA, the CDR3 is TGTGCCAGCAGTTTACCGGGAGTGGACGGCTACACCTTC.

CDR3 DNA sequence: TGCAGCGCCGATGGGCCGACAAGCTATGGCTACACCTTC. As protein: CSADGPTSYGYTF. This chain uses TRBV29-1 with TRBJ1-2; no clear D gene. Germline loops: CDR1 SQVTM, CDR2 ANQGSEA. This CDR3 region has 13 residues. Trimming cost V 7 bases and J 4 bases, with 16 bases left between them.

CDR3 sequence reads: CASSAGLQLASYEQYF. In DNA, the CDR3 is TGTGCCAGCAGCGCTGGACTCCAGCTCGCCTCCTACGAGCAGTACTTC. The gene calls are TRBV27 and TRBJ2-7; tentatively, D is TRBD2 (5 bases). This CDR3 is built from 16 residues. Trimming stripped 6 bases from V and 0 bases from J, with 18 bases between. Germline-derived CDR1 and CDR2 are MNHEY and SMNVEV (reference sequence).

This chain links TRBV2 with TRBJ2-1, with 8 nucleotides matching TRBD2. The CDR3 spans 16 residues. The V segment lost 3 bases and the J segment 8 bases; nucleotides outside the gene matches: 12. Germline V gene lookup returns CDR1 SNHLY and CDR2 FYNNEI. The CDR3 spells CASSENPGGRGDEQFF. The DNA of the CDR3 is TGTGCCAGCAGTGAGAACCCGGGGGGGAGGGGCGATGAGCAGTTCTTC.

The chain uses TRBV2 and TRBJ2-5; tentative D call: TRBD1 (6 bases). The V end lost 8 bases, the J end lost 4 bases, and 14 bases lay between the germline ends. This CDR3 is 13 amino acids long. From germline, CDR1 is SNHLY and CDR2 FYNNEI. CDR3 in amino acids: CASGRGRGETQYF. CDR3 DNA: TGTGCCAGCGGCAGGGGAAGGGGAGAGACCCAGTACTTC.

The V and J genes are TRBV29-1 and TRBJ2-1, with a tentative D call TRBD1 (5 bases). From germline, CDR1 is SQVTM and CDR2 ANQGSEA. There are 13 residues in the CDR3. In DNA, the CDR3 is TGCGCCCTGATGGGCAGGGTCTACAATGAGCAGTTCTTC. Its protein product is CALMGRVYNEQFF.

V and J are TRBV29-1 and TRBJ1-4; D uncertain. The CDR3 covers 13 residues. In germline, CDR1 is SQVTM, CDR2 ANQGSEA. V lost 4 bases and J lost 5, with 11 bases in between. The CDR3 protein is CSVGGGGNEKLFF. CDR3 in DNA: TGCAGCGTTGGTGGCGGTGGAAATGAAAAACTGTTTTTT.

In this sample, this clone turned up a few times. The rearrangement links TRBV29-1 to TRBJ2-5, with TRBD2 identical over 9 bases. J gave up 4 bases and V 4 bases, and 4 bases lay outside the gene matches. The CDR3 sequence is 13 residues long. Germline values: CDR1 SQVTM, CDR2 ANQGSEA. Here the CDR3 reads CSVVRGGGETQYF. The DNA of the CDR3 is TGCAGCGTTGTGCGGGGGGGTGGAGAGACCCAGTACTTC.

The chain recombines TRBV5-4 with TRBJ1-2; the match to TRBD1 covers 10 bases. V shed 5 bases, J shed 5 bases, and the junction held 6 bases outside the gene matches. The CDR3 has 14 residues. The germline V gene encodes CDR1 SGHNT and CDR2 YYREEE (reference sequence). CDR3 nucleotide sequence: TGTGCCAGCAGGGGGGACAGGGGAGGGTATGGCTACACCTTC. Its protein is CASRGDRGGYGYTF.

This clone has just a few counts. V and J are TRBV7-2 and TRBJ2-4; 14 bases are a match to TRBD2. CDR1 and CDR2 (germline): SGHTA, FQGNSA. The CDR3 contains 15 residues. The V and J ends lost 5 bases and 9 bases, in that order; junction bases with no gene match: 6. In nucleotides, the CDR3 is TGTGCCAGCAGCCCGGGACTAGCGGGGGTTGGCATTCAGTACTTC. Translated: CASSPGLAGVGIQYF.

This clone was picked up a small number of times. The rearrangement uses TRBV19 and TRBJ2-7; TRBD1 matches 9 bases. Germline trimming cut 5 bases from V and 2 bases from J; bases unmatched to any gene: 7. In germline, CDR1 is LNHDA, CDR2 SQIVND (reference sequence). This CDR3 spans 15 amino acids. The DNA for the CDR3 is TGTGCCAGTAGTCTTTACGGGACAGGGCCCTACGAGCAGTACTTC. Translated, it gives CASSLYGTGPYEQYF.

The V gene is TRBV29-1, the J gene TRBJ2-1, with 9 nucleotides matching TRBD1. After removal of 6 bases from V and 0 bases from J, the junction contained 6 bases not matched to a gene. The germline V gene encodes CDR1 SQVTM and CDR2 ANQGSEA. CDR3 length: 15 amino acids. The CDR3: CSVGQGLSSYNEQFF. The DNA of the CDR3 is TGCAGCGTCGGACAGGGGTTGAGCTCCTACAATGAGCAGTTCTTC.

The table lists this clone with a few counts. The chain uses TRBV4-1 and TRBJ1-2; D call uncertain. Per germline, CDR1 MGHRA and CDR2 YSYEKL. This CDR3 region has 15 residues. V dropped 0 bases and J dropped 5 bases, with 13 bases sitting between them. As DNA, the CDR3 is TGCGCCAGCAGCCAAGAGGGCTCACCGAAGTATGGCTACACCTTC. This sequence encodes CASSQEGSPKYGYTF.

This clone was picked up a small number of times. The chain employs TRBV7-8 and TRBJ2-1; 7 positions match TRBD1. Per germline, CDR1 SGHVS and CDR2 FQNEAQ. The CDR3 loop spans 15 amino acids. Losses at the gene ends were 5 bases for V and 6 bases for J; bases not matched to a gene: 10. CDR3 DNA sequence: TGTGCCAGCAGCCCCGAGGGGGCACTTATCAATGAGCAGTTCTTC. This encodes CASSPEGALINEQFF.